The sample holds many counts of the clone carrying this T cell receptor (beta chain). The source of the sample is a study of immune heterogeneity within non-small cell lung tumors. At about 600 ng per sample, bulk tumor genomic DNA provided the template. Widely spaced biopsies, several per primary tumor, were obtained at surgery. Each patient presented with untreated, newly diagnosed non-small cell lung cancer and received curative surgery. In a multiplex PCR, 32 V and 13 J primers amplified TCR beta CDR3. TCRdb redid the calling of the multiplex PCR reads with MiXCR, one entry per CDR3 protein. This sample yields 14,000 to 15,000 distinct CDR3 sequences, of which about 30% are seen a single time; roughly 5.5% belongs to the top ten. Germline CDR1 and CDR2: MNHEY and SMNVEV (reference sequence). Trimming took 1 base from V and 5 from J; bases not matched to a gene: 11. The CDR3 covers 17 residues.

The V and J genes are TRBV27 and TRBJ2-5; 9 bases align to TRBD2. Sequenced input: lung tumor tissue. The origin of this receptor is a man between 35 and 55 years old with non-small cell lung cancer. CDR3: CASSLLASGTIRETQYF. CDR3 coding DNA: TGTGCCAGCAGTTTATTGGCTAGCGGGACAATTAGGGAGACCCAGTACTTC.